Listed here are 25 T cell receptor beta chains from one sample, sequenced in a study of siplizumab effects on memory and regulatory T cells. Method: immunoSEQ multiplex PCR; TCRdb's copy keeps in-frame clones and lacks some. The repertoire holds approximately 100,000 clones, with about 94% as singletons. Sequencing was done on a sample of non-Treg CD4+ T cells sorted from blood. Source of these receptors: a human donor in good health.

This clone came up once. The chain is built from TRBV7-9 and TRBJ1-4; no clear D gene. Trimming pared 4 bases from V and 0 bases from J, leaving 9 bases between. CDR1 and CDR2 from the germline V gene are SEHNR and FQNEAQ (reference sequence). The CDR3 loop spans 15 amino acids. In nucleotides, the CDR3 is TGTGCCAGCAGCTCCCCTCGCACAACTAATGAAAAACTGTTTTTT. Translating it yields CASSSPRTTNEKLFF. Combining the CDR3 with reference TRBV7-9 and TRBJ1-4 gives the whole variable domain DTGVSQNPRHKITKRGQNVTFRCDPISEHNRLYWYRQTLGQGPEFLTYFQNEAQLEKSRLLSDRFSAERPKGSFSTLEIQRTEQGDSAMYLCASSSPRTTNEKLFFGSGTQLSVL.

On this clone itself: Other DNA sequences in the sample encode the same CDR3. This chain uses TRBV5-1 with TRBJ2-5; maybe TRBD2 (6 bases). The germline V gene has CDR1 SGHRS and CDR2 YFSETQ. V lost 0 bases to trimming and J lost 1 base, with 7 bases between them. The CDR3 is 14 residues long. In DNA form, the CDR3 reads TGCGCCAGCAGCTTGGTAGCGGCCCAAGAGACCCAGTACTTC. This encodes CASSLVAAQETQYF.

The chain couples TRBV19 to TRBJ2-4, with a weak D call TRBD2 (6 bases). The CDR3 is 17 amino acids. The germline gives CDR1 LNHDA, CDR2 SQIVND (reference sequence). V lost 0 bases and J 1 base, leaving 13 bases between the germline ends. DNA for the CDR3: TGTGCCAGTAGTATAGATTCGGCCCGGGGGGCCAAAAACATTCAGTACTTC. It encodes CASSIDSARGAKNIQYF. Combining the CDR3 with reference TRBV19 and TRBJ2-4 gives the whole variable domain DGGITQSPKYLFRKEGQNVTLSCEQNLNHDAMYWYRQDPGQGLRLIYYSQIVNDFQKGDIAEGYSVSREKKESFPLTVTSAQKNPTAFYLCASSIDSARGAKNIQYFGAGTRLSVL.

This chain joins TRBV27 and TRBJ1-2, with D hard to call. CDR3 size: 14 residues. The V gene lost 7 bases and the J gene lost 7 bases, with 19 bases spanning the gap. Germline loops: CDR1 MNHEY, CDR2 SMNVEV (reference sequence). CDR3 region: CASTSTPGFGGYTF. In DNA form, the CDR3 reads TGTGCCAGCACCTCAACCCCCGGGTTTGGTGGCTACACCTTC.

The J gene is TRBJ2-1, the V gene TRBV4-1; the match to TRBD1 covers 7 bases. Germline lookup yields CDR1 MGHRA and CDR2 YSYEKL. This CDR3 has 18 amino acids. V lost 8 bases and J lost 0; bases outside the gene matches: 16. This CDR3 reads CASGRDRQMLSSYNEQFF. The CDR3 DNA reads TGCGCCAGCGGCCGGGACAGACAAATGTTGAGCTCCTACAATGAGCAGTTCTTC.

The chain recombines TRBV5-6 with TRBJ1-4; 9 bases map to TRBD1. The CDR3 covers 16 residues. Unmatched junction bases numbered 8, after V lost 4 bases and J lost 4 bases. Germline CDR1 and CDR2: SGHDT and YYEEEE. The CDR3 reads CASSTGTGRSNEKLFF. CDR3 sequence (DNA): TGTGCCAGCAGCACAGGGACAGGGAGAAGTAATGAAAAACTGTTTTTT.

The rearrangement joins TRBV5-1 to TRBJ1-2; no clear D gene. This CDR3 has 15 amino acids. The germline V gene has CDR1 SGHRS and CDR2 YFSETQ. Trimming stripped 6 bases from V and 3 bases from J, with 18 bases between. This CDR3 is CASTGRTTGDYGYTF. CDR3 in DNA: TGCGCCAGCACCGGTAGGACCACCGGGGACTATGGCTACACCTTC.

The rearrangement joins TRBV14 to TRBJ1-1; a possible D gene is TRBD1 (5 bases). V was clipped by 1 base and J by 4 bases, with 19 bases between them. The CDR3 spans 17 residues. Germline V CDR1 and CDR2: SGHDN, FVKESK. CDR3: CASSQAVLVRVGTEAFF. CDR3 nucleotides: TGTGCCAGCAGCCAAGCCGTACTCGTCAGGGTGGGCACTGAAGCTTTCTTT.

J is TRBJ1-5 and V is TRBV6-1, with TRBD1 matching over 9 bases. The germline gives CDR1 MNHNS, CDR2 SASEGT. With V trimmed by 2 bases and J by 4 bases, 6 bases remained unmatched. This CDR3 region has 16 residues. CDR3 sequence reads: CASSEKYRGLNQPQHF. The CDR3 DNA sequence: TGTGCCAGCAGTGAAAAATACAGGGGGCTTAATCAGCCCCAGCATTTT.

This sequence joins TRBV5-6 and TRBJ2-1; D gene uncertain. CDR1 SGHDT and CDR2 YYEEEE come from the germline V gene. The CDR3 loop spans 17 amino acids. The V gene lost 0 bases and the J gene lost 0 bases, with 13 bases spanning the gap. CDR3 region: CASSLESFTASYNEQFF. DNA for the CDR3: TGTGCCAGCAGCTTGGAAAGTTTCACCGCCTCCTACAATGAGCAGTTCTTC.

The chain joins TRBV18 to TRBJ2-7; no clear D gene. The CDR3 loop spans 12 amino acids. Trimming took off 2 bases at V and 4 bases at J, with 6 bases between the two ends. CDR1 KGHSH and CDR2 LQKENI come from the germline V gene. The CDR3 bases are TGTGCCAGCTCACCAACTTCATACGAGCAGTACTTC. As protein: CASSPTSYEQYF. Together with reference TRBV18 and TRBJ2-7, the CDR3 gives the full variable domain: NAGVMQNPRHLVRRRGQEARLRCSPMKGHSHVYWYRQLPEEGLKFMVYLQKENIIDESGMPKERFSAEFPKEGPSILRIQQVVRGDSAAYFCASSPTSYEQYFGPGTRLTVT.

V is TRBV18 and J is TRBJ2-1; D may correspond to TRBD1 or TRBD2 (5 bases each). Germline CDR1 KGHSH, CDR2 LQKENI. V dropped 0 bases and J dropped 8 bases, with 14 bases sitting between them. This CDR3 region has 15 residues. CDR3 sequence: CASSPPSGQGHEQFF. CDR3 nucleotide sequence: TGTGCCAGCTCACCACCGAGTGGCCAGGGACATGAGCAGTTCTTC.

In the case of this clone: The sample holds other DNA sequences that translate to the same CDR3. The chain has TRBV19 and TRBJ1-5; 10 bases align to TRBD1. The CDR3 runs 15 residues. Germline V gene data show CDR1 as LNHDA and CDR2 as SQIVND (reference sequence). V lost 4 bases to trimming and J lost 3 bases; unmatched junction nucleotides: 3. DNA for the CDR3: TGTGCCAGTAGTAGGGACAGGGGCCCCAATCAGCCCCAGCATTTT. This gives the protein CASSRDRGPNQPQHF.

The chain combines TRBV6-1 with TRBJ2-7; 9 bases match TRBD1. There are 17 residues in the CDR3. Germline V gives CDR1 MNHNS, CDR2 SASEGT. The J segment lost 4 bases and the V segment lost 3 bases, leaving 13 bases of the junction unmatched. The CDR3 region is CASSENKGRDREYEQYF. Written as DNA, the CDR3 is TGTGCCAGCAGTGAGAATAAAGGTAGGGACAGGGAGTACGAGCAGTACTTC.

The chain carries TRBV15 and TRBJ2-2, with D unclear. Trimming pared 3 bases from V and 1 base from J, leaving 9 bases between. CDR1 is LNHNV, CDR2 YYDKDF, per germline (reference sequence). The CDR3 extends over 15 amino acids. The CDR3: CATSRGTLNTGELFF. For the CDR3, the DNA is TGTGCCACCAGCAGGGGAACACTGAACACCGGGGAGCTGTTTTTT.

This rearrangement joins TRBV25-1 to TRBJ2-5, with D possibly being TRBD2 (6 bases). The CDR3 runs to 13 residues. Germline lookup yields CDR1 MGHDK and CDR2 SYGVNS. V was pared by 3 bases and J by 5 bases, with 10 bases between. CDR3 sequence (DNA): TGTGCCAGCAGTGAGGGCGGGGAGGAGACCCAGTACTTC. Its translation: CASSEGGEETQYF. Full variable domain (remainder filled in from reference TRBV25-1 and TRBJ2-5): EADIYQTPRYLVIGTGKKITLECSQTMGHDKMYWYQQDPGMELHLIHYSYGVNSTEKGDLSSESTVSRIRTEHFPLTLESARPSHTSQYLCASSEGGEETQYFGPGTRLLVL.

The rearrangement uses TRBV10-1 and TRBJ2-1; 12 nucleotides match TRBD2. The V segment lost 3 bases and the J segment 10 bases; nucleotides outside the gene matches: 7. Germline V gene data show CDR1 as WNHNN and CDR2 as SYGVQD (reference sequence). The CDR3 contains 15 residues. The CDR3 loop reads CASSDPSGRAREQFF. The CDR3 bases are TGCGCCAGCAGTGATCCTAGCGGGAGGGCCAGAGAGCAGTTCTTC.

The CDR3 reads CAIRGHGGDNEQFF. The CDR3, as DNA: TGTGCCATCAGGGGACACGGCGGGGACAATGAGCAGTTCTTC. The J gene is TRBJ2-1, the V gene TRBV10-3; D tentatively reads TRBD1 or TRBD2 (6 bases each). Trimming shortened V by 6 bases and J by 5 bases, and 14 bases separated the two germline ends. The CDR3 has 14 amino acids. Germline assignment: CDR1 ENHRY and CDR2 SYGVKD.

The V and J genes are TRBV5-1 and TRBJ2-7; 9 bases match TRBD1. V lost 3 bases and J lost 5; bases outside the gene matches: 6. CDR1 is SGHRS, CDR2 YFSETQ, per germline. The CDR3 runs 14 residues. Here the CDR3 DNA reads TGCGCCAGCAGCTCTCCGGGACAGGGCAACGAGCAGTACTTC. This translates into CASSSPGQGNEQYF.

The chain links TRBV5-1 to TRBJ2-1, with a tentative D call TRBD2 (5 bases). Germline V gene lookup returns CDR1 SGHRS and CDR2 YFSETQ. Trimming pared 4 bases from V and 6 bases from J, leaving 14 bases between. The CDR3 sequence is 14 residues long. CDR3 nucleotide sequence: TGCGCCAGCAGCCGGGATGGGGTGGGCAATGAGCAGTTCTTC. Translating it yields CASSRDGVGNEQFF. Full variable domain (missing parts from reference TRBV5-1 and TRBJ2-1): KAGVTQTPRYLIKTRGQQVTLSCSPISGHRSVSWYQQTPGQGLQFLFEYFSETQRNKGNFPGRFSGRQFSNSRSEMNVSTLELGDSALYLCASSRDGVGNEQFFGPGTRLTVL.

This chain joins TRBV19 and TRBJ1-4; the D gene is possibly TRBD1 (6 bases). This CDR3 has 13 residues. From germline, CDR1 is LNHDA and CDR2 SQIVND (reference sequence). V was cut by 6 bases and J by 6 bases, with 11 bases left in between. The chain's CDR3 is CASRRTDYEKLFF. CDR3 DNA sequence: TGTGCCAGTAGAAGGACAGACTATGAAAAACTGTTTTTT.

This rearrangement joins TRBV30 to TRBJ1-4, with 7 positions matching TRBD1. CDR3 length equals 12 residues. The germline V gene encodes CDR1 GTSNPN and CDR2 SVGIG (reference sequence). V was clipped by 8 bases and J by 2 bases; unmatched bases: 2. The CDR3 nucleotides are TGTGCCAGGGGACAGACTAATGAAAAACTGTTTTTT. Residues: CARGQTNEKLFF. The entire variable domain, with the rest obtained from reference TRBV30 and TRBJ1-4, is as follows: SQTIHQWPATLVQPVGSPLSLECTVEGTSNPNLYWYRQAAGRGLQLLFYSVGIGQISSEVPQNLSASRPQDRQFILSSKKLLLSDSGFYLCARGQTNEKLFFGSGTQLSVL.

This clone appeared a single time. The rearrangement links TRBV18 to TRBJ2-7; 7 bases line up with TRBD2. The CDR3 consists of 12 residues. The germline gives CDR1 KGHSH, CDR2 LQKENI. Germline trimming cut 9 bases from V and 4 bases from J; bases unmatched to any gene: 6. The CDR3 DNA follows: TGTGCCAGTTCGACGGGGGGTTACGAGCAGTACTTC. It specifies CASSTGGYEQYF.

V gene TRBV15 combines with J gene TRBJ2-7; 11 positions match TRBD1. CDR1 and CDR2 (germline): LNHNV, YYDKDF (reference sequence). V lost 5 bases to trimming and J lost 3 bases; unmatched junction nucleotides: 9. The CDR3 loop spans 16 amino acids. CDR3 residues: CATSFQAGTGGYEQYF. The DNA of the CDR3 is TGTGCCACCAGCTTCCAGGCCGGGACAGGGGGCTACGAGCAGTACTTC.

The J gene is TRBJ1-4, the V gene TRBV30, with a tentative D call TRBD1 (5 bases). The V gene's germline CDR1 is GTSNPN and CDR2 SVGIG (reference sequence). This CDR3 region has 13 residues. V was shortened by 5 bases and J by 7 bases, with 14 bases between the two germline ends. This chain's CDR3 is CAWGGGTGEKLFF. In nucleotides, the CDR3 is TGTGCCTGGGGGGGAGGGACCGGTGAAAAACTGTTTTTT.